The rows below give T cell receptor beta chains drawn from one sample of a study of T cells in Graves' hyperthyroidism and ophthalmopathy. TCRdb reprocessed the multiplex PCR reads via MiXCR and lists one record per CDR3 protein. The sample lists 450,000 to 550,000 distinct CDR3 sequences; roughly 25% were seen once. The sample was blood. These TCRs come from a woman aged 25 to 45 with Graves' ophthalmopathy. Both conserved end residues are part of each CDR3. D genes are given only for firm matches. A row's size may be missing; if present it is once, few, many or a size class.

V gene	clone size	D gene	J gene	CDR3 DNA	CDR3 protein
TRBV11-1	many	NA	TRBJ2-5	TGTGCCAGCAGCTTACGGTCGGAGACCCAGTACTTC	CASSLRSETQYF
TRBV7-2	many	TRBD1	TRBJ1-1	TGTGCCAGCAGCCGGACAGGGGGCCGGACTGAAGCTTTCTTT	CASSRTGGRTEAFF
TRBV11-2	NA	TRBD1	TRBJ2-2	TGTGCCAGCAGCTCCGGGGTCAGGGGGAAGGCGAACACCGGGGAGCTGTTTTTT	CASSSGVRGKANTGELFF
TRBV5-1	many	NA	TRBJ2-2	TGCGCCAGCAGCTACCTAGACCCGCACGCCGGGGAGCTGTTTTTT	CASSYLDPHAGELFF
TRBV6-5	many	TRBD2	TRBJ2-3	TGTGCCAGCAGGGGGTTTGGGGGGGGAGATACGCAGTATTTT	CASRGFGGGDTQYF
TRBV6-1	NA	NA	TRBJ2-7	TGTGCCAGCAGTAAAGCAAACAGGGTCGAGCAGTACTTC	CASSKANRVEQYF
TRBV11-2	NA	TRBD1	TRBJ2-2	TGTGCCAGCACCTCAAGGCCGAGACAGGGGATCGGGGAGCTGTTTTTT	CASTSRPRQGIGELFF
TRBV2	NA	NA	TRBJ1-5	TGTGCCAGCAGTGAAAGGTGGGGACAGCCCCAGCATTTT	CASSERWGQPQHF
TRBV28	many	TRBD1	TRBJ2-7	TGTGCCAGCAGTTCCCACAGGGGGGCCTACGAGCAGTACTTC	CASSSHRGAYEQYF
TRBV12-3/TRBV12-4	many	TRBD1	TRBJ1-1	TGTGCCAGCAATAAACGACAGGGCCTCATGAACACTGAAGCTTTCTTT	CASNKRQGLMNTEAFF
TRBV27	NA	NA	TRBJ1-1	NA	CASSFAGGASFF
TRBV7-8	many	NA	TRBJ2-3	TGTGCCAGCAGCTTAGACAGGCACATTACGCAGTATTTT	CASSLDRHITQYF
TRBV6-2/TRBV6-3	NA	TRBD2	TRBJ2-5	TGTGCCAGCAGTTCCAAACTAGCGGGGGCCACGATTTTTATCGAGACCCAGTACTTC	CASSSKLAGATIFIETQYF
TRBV6-5	NA	NA	TRBJ2-5	TGTGCCAGCAGTTACTCCTCTGGCGTAGAGACCCAGTACTTC	CASSYSSGVETQYF
TRBV7-2	many	NA	TRBJ1-1	TGTGCCAGCAGCTCCTCCCGACCATCCAACACTGAAGCTTTCTTT	CASSSSRPSNTEAFF
TRBV7-2	NA	NA	TRBJ1-5	TGTGCCAGCAGCTCGAGGACGGACTCGCCCCAGCATTTT	CASSSRTDSPQHF
TRBV19	many	NA	TRBJ1-2	TGTGCCAGTAGCTTCCGGGACGTCCTTAATGGCTACACCTTC	CASSFRDVLNGYTF
TRBV29-1	NA	NA	TRBJ1-5	TGCAGCGTCGTGGACAGCGCCAATCAGCCCCAGCATTTT	CSVVDSANQPQHF
TRBV6-2/TRBV6-3	many	NA	TRBJ1-1	TGTGCCAGCAGTTACATGGCGGGGAACATTGAAGCTTTCTTT	CASSYMAGNIEAFF
TRBV19	NA	NA	TRBJ2-5	TGTGCCAGTAGACCCAACCGTGAGACAATAGAGACCCAGTACTTC	CASRPNRETIETQYF
TRBV19	many	NA	TRBJ1-2	TGTGCCAGTACCGTTTCCTCGGGACGAGGCTACACCTTC	CASTVSSGRGYTF
TRBV6-5	NA	NA	TRBJ1-2	TGTGCCAGCAGTTCCCCCGGGACCGACTATGGCTACACCTTC	CASSSPGTDYGYTF
TRBV5-1	few	NA	TRBJ1-1	TGCGCCAGCAGCTTGGAGGGGGATGTCACTGAAGCTTTCTTT	CASSLEGDVTEAFF
TRBV6-1	many	NA	TRBJ2-7	TGTGCCAGCCGCCGGGACCCGGCCTACGAGCAGTACTTC	CASRRDPAYEQYF
TRBV2	many	NA	TRBJ1-5	TGTGCCAGCAGCGAAGGTTGGCCCAGCAATCAGCCCCAGCATTTT	CASSEGWPSNQPQHF
TRBV28	many	NA	TRBJ2-7	TGTGCCAGCAATTGGGGGGACACGAGCTCCTACGAGCAGTACTTC	CASNWGDTSSYEQYF
TRBV2	many	TRBD2	TRBJ2-5	TGTGCCAGCAGCCGTTGGGGGGGGGGCCAAGAGACCCAGTACTTC	CASSRWGGGQETQYF
TRBV19	NA	NA	TRBJ1-2	TGTGCCACCGGGGAGGGATTGGACTATGGCTACACCTTC	CATGEGLDYGYTF
TRBV6-5	many	NA	TRBJ2-2	TGTGCCAGCAGGTCCGGGGGAGGGGGCGGGGAGCTGTTTTTT	CASRSGGGGGELFF
TRBV28	many	NA	TRBJ1-2	TGTGCCAGCAGTTTATACACGGATGGCTACACCTTC	CASSLYTDGYTF
TRBV12-3/TRBV12-4	NA	NA	TRBJ1-2	TGTGCCAGCAGTTTGTGGTCCGTCGGCTACACCTTC	CASSLWSVGYTF
TRBV27	many	NA	TRBJ2-7	TGTGCCAGCAGTCAATCAACAGGGCCCTCCTACGAGCAGTACTTC	CASSQSTGPSYEQYF
TRBV12-3/TRBV12-4	few	TRBD1	TRBJ1-1	TGTGCCAGCAGTTTCTCGGGACAGGGGAGCACTGAAGCTTTCTTT	CASSFSGQGSTEAFF
TRBV3-1	NA	NA	TRBJ1-4	TGTGCCAGCAGCCCTCCTGACGGAAGCCCCCGGGAAAAACTGTTTTTT	CASSPPDGSPREKLFF
TRBV6-1	many	NA	TRBJ1-1	TGTGCCAGCAGTGAACCGGGAATGAACACTGAAGCTTTCTTT	CASSEPGMNTEAFF
TRBV2	many	NA	TRBJ1-5	TGTGCCAGCAGAGGAATCAGGGCCTATTATCAGCCCCAGCATTTT	CASRGIRAYYQPQHF
TRBV27	many	TRBD1	TRBJ2-5	TGTGCCAGCAAAAGGAGAACAGGGGAACAAGAGACCCAGTACTTC	CASKRRTGEQETQYF
TRBV7-9	few	NA	TRBJ2-7	TGTGCCAGCAGCTCTCCCGGTAGCAGGGTTTACGAGCAGTACTTC	CASSSPGSRVYEQYF
TRBV6-5	many	NA	TRBJ2-7	TGTGCCAGCAGTTACTCGAGACAGCACTACGAGCAGTACTTC	CASSYSRQHYEQYF
TRBV7-2	NA	NA	TRBJ1-1	TGTGCCAGCAGCTTTTCCGGACTATTGGGATCTGAAGCTTTCTTT	CASSFSGLLGSEAFF
TRBV12-3/TRBV12-4	many	TRBD1	TRBJ1-2	TGTGCCAGCACTCGGACAGGGTTTAACTATGGCTACACCTTC	CASTRTGFNYGYTF
TRBV2	NA	NA	TRBJ2-7	TGTGCCAGTCCTGGGAGGGGGCCATACGAGCAGTACTTC	CASPGRGPYEQYF
TRBV27	many	TRBD1	TRBJ1-2	TGTGCCAGCAGTTTAGGGACAGGGACTGGCTACACCTTC	CASSLGTGTGYTF